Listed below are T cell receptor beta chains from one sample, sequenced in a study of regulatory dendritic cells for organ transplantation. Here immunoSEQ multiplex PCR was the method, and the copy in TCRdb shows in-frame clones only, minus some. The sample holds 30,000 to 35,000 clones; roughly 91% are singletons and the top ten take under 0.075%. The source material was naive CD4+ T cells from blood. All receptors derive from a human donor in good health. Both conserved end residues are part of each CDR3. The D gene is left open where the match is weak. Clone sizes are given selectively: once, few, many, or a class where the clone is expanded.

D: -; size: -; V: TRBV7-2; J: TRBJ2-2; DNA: TGTGCCAGCAGCCCCCCGACTCCCGGGGAGCTGTTTTTT; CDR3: CASSPPTPGELFF
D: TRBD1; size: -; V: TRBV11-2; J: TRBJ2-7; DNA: TGTGCCAGCAGACACTATGGGACAGCTAACTACGAGCAGTACTTC; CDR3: CASRHYGTANYEQYF
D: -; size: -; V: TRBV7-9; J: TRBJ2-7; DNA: TGTGCCAGCAGCTGGGGGACCTACGAGCAGTACTTC; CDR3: CASSWGTYEQYF
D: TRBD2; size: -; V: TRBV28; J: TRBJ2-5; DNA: TGTGCCAGCAGTAGGGGACTAGCGGGAGTGGAGACCCAGTACTTC; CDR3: CASSRGLAGVETQYF
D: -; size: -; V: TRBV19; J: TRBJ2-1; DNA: TGTGCCAGTAGTATATCAGGGATCTACAATGAGCAGTTCTTC; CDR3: CASSISGIYNEQFF
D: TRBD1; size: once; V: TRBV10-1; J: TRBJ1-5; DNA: TGCGCCAGCAGATGGGACAGGGGGCGTTTTTCTCAGCCCCAGCATTTT; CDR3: CASRWDRGRFSQPQHF
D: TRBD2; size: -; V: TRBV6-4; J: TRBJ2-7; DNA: TGTGCCAGCAGGAGGGGGACTAGCGGGAGCGATTACGAGCAGTACTTC; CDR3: CASRRGTSGSDYEQYF
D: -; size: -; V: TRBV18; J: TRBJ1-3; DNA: TGTGCCAGCTCATCACTGGGGCTTAGCTCTGGAAACACCATATATTTT; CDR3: CASSSLGLSSGNTIYF
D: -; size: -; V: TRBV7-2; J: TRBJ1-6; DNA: TGTGCCAGCAGCTTGGGCCTAAGGGGCTCTATGGGCTCACCCCTCCACTTT; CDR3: CASSLGLRGSMGSPLHF
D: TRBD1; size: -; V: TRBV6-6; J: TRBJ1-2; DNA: TGTGCCAGCAGTTACGGACAGGGAGTATATGGCTACACCTTC; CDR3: CASSYGQGVYGYTF
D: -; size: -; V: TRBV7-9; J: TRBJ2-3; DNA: TGTGCCAGCAGCTTAGGGGGCTCGGGCACAGATACGCAGTATTTT; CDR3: CASSLGGSGTDTQYF
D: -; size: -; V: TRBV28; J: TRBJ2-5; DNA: TGTGCCAGCAGTCTCACCGAAACCCAAGAGACCCAGTACTTC; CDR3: CASSLTETQETQYF
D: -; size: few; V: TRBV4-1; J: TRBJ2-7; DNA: TGCGCCAGCAGCCGGGTTTGGGGGTATGTCTACGAGCAGTACTTC; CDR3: CASSRVWGYVYEQYF
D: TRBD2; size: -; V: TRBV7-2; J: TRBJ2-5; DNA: TGTGCCAGCAGCGGCGGGGTGACTAGCGGGGCCCAAGAGACCCAGTACTTC; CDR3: CASSGGVTSGAQETQYF
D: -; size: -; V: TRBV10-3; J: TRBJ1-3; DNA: TGTGCCATCAGTAAGGGGGGTTTTGTGTCTGGAAACACCATATATTTT; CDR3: CAISKGGFVSGNTIYF
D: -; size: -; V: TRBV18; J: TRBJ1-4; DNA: TGTGCCAGCTCACCAAGGGCAGCGTCAACTAATGAAAAACTGTTTTTT; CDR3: CASSPRAASTNEKLFF
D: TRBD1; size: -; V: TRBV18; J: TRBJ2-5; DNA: TGTGCCAGCTCACCACTGAAACAGGGGACACTACAAGAGACCCAGTACTTC; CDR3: CASSPLKQGTLQETQYF
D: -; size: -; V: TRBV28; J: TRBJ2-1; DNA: TGTGCCAGCACCCCCGGGGGACGGGAGCGTTACAATGAGCAGTTCTTC; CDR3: CASTPGGRERYNEQFF
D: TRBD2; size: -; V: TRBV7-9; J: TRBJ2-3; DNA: TGTGCCAGCAGCCCTGGGGGAGGGCACTGGGATACGCAGTATTTT; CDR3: CASSPGGGHWDTQYF
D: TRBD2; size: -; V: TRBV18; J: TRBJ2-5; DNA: TGTGCCAGCTCACCTCTGGGTAGCGGGAGTAACAGAGCGGAGACCCAGTACTTC; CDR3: CASSPLGSGSNRAETQYF
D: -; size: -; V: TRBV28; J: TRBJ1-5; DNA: TGTGCCAGCAGTCGCCCCATGGAGCCCCAGCATTTT; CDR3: CASSRPMEPQHF
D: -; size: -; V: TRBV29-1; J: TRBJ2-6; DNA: TGCAGCATCGCACGCTCTGGGGCCAACGTCCTGACTTTC; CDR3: CSIARSGANVLTF
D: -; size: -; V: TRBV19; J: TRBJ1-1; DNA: TGTGCCAGTAGTATCACCACAACAGGTAGGGCGAACACTGAAGCTTTCTTT; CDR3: CASSITTTGRANTEAFF
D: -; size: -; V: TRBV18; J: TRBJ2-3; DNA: TGTGCCAGCTCACCCCGGACACCAGGGACATCCACAGATACGCAGTATTTT; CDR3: CASSPRTPGTSTDTQYF
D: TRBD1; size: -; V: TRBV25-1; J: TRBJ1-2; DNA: TGTGCCAGCAGTGAAATGGGACAGGGGGCCGTGTACACCTTC; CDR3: CASSEMGQGAVYTF
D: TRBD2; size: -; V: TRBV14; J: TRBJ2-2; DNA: TGTGCCAGCAGCCAAGATCGCCTAGCGGGACACACCGGGGAGCTGTTTTTT; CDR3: CASSQDRLAGHTGELFF
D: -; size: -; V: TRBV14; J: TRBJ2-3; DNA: TGTGCCAGCAGCCAATTCAGGGGACGGGATATAGATACGCAGTATTTT; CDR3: CASSQFRGRDIDTQYF
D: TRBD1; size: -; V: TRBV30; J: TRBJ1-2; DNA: TGTGCCTGCGACCAGGGGGAAAACTATGGCTACACCTTC; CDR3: CACDQGENYGYTF
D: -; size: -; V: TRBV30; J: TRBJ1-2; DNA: TGTGCCTGGAGTGGTCCGGGGATGCATGGCTACACCTTC; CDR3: CAWSGPGMHGYTF
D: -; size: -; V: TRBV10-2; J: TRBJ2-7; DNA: TGCGCCAGCAGCATGCTCTCCTACGAGCAGTACTTC; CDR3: CASSMLSYEQYF
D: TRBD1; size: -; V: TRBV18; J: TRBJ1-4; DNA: TGTGCCAGCTCACCGCAGCAGGGGGGTAATGAAAAACTGTTTTTT; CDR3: CASSPQQGGNEKLFF
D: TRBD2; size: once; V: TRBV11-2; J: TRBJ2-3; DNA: TGTGCCAGCACCATGACAGCGGGGGCATACACAGATACGCAGTATTTT; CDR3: CASTMTAGAYTDTQYF
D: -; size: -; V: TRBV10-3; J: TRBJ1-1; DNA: TGTGCCATCAAGAGAGGTCGGGAGGACACTGAAGCTTTCTTT; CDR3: CAIKRGREDTEAFF
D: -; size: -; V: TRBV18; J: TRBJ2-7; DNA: TGTGCCAGCTCACCTTCGTCGGTTTACGAGCAGTACTTC; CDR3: CASSPSSVYEQYF
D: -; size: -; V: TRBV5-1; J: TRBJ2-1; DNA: TGCGCCAGCAGCTTGGGACCTGGTTTAGCAACCCCCAATGAGCAGTTCTTC; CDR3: CASSLGPGLATPNEQFF
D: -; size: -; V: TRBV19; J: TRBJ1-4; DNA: TGTGCCAGTAGTCTCGTTGCAACTAATGAAAAACTGTTTTTT; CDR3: CASSLVATNEKLFF
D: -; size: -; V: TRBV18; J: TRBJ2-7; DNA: TGTGCCAGCTCACCCAGGGGACCCCTCTACGAGCAGTACTTC; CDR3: CASSPRGPLYEQYF
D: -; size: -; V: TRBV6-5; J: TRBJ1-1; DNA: TGTGCCAGCACTAGGTCGCCAGCGAACACTGAAGCTTTCTTT; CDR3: CASTRSPANTEAFF
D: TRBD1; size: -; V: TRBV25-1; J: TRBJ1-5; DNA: TGTGCCAGCAGTGTGACAGGGGCTCAGCCCCAGCATTTT; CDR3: CASSVTGAQPQHF
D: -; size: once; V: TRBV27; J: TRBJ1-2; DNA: TGTGCCACCGGACGGAGTAGGGGCTACACCTTC; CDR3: CATGRSRGYTF
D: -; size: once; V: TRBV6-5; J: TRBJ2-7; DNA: TGTGCGACCAACCGGGACAAGCCCTACGAGCAGTACTTC; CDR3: CATNRDKPYEQYF
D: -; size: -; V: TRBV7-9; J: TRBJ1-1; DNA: TGTGCCAGCGGAACACAGGGTGAGGGTGAAGCTTTCTTT; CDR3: CASGTQGEGEAFF
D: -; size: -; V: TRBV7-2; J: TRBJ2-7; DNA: TGTGCCAGCAGCTCCGGGCCCAGGGGAAGGAACGAGCAGTACTTC; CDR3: CASSSGPRGRNEQYF
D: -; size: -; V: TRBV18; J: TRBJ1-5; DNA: TGTGCCAGCTCACAAAACTCCGGGACAACTATTCAGCCCCAGCATTTT; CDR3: CASSQNSGTTIQPQHF
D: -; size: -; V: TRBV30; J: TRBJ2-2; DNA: TGTGCCTGGAGTGCCCATATTCCCGGGGAGCTGTTTTTT; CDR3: CAWSAHIPGELFF
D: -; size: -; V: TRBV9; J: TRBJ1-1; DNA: TGTGCCAGCAACTCCAATGGAAACACTGAAGCTTTCTTT; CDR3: CASNSNGNTEAFF
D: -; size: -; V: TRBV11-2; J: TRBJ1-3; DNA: TGTGCCAGCAGCTTAGATGGGGGTACTGGAAACACCATATATTTT; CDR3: CASSLDGGTGNTIYF